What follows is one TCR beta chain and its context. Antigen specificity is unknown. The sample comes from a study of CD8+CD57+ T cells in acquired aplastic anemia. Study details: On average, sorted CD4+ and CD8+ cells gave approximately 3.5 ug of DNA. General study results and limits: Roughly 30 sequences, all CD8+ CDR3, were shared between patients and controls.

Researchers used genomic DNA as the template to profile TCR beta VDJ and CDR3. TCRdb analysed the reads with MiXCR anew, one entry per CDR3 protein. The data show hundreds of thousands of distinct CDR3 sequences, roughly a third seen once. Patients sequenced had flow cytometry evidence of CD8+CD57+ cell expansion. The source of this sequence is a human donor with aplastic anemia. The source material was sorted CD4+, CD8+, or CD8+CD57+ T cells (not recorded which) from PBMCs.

CDR3 sequence (DNA): TGTGCCAGCAGTCTCCAGACAGGGGGCAGCCAGCCCCAGCATTTT. The encoded protein is CASSLQTGGSQPQHF. The chain has TRBV12-3 or TRBV12-4 and TRBJ1-5; the match to TRBD1 covers 10 bases. The CDR3 is made up of 15 amino acids. Germline trimming cut 5 bases from V and 7 bases from J; bases unmatched to any gene: 8.